The 21 T cell receptor beta chains in this list originate from one sample, sequenced in a study of T cells expressing NK-cell markers. From its re-call of the 5' RACE reads, TCRdb lists each CDR3 protein once, without DNA. In total, the table holds under 200,000 distinct CDR3 sequences. Sequenced input: blood T cells: a sorted CD56 or NKG2C T cell subset, CD4+ or CD8+ T cells, or bulk PBMC T cells (not recorded which). Every receptor here comes from a woman between 18 and 70 years old in good health.

The rearrangement links TRBV2 to TRBJ1-1. CDR3 length equals 14 residues. Germline CDR1 reads SNHLY; CDR2 reads FYNNEI. CDR3 loop: CASSVVTENTEAFF.

V usage is TRBV7-6 and J usage is TRBJ1-3. CDR1 and CDR2 (germline): SGHVS, FNYEAQ. This CDR3 is 16 amino acids long. CDR3 protein: CASSLAAPSSGNTIYF.

This chain uses TRBV20-1 with TRBJ1-6. Germline values: CDR1 DFQATT, CDR2 SNEGSKA (reference sequence). CDR3 length: 18 residues. The CDR3 loop is CSALNSGTAVSTNSPLHF.

This rearrangement joins TRBV3-1 to TRBJ2-3. The CDR3 consists of 13 residues. The germline CDR1 and CDR2 sequences are LGHDT and YNNKEL (reference sequence). CDR3 region: CASSQEIRSTQYF.

This sequence joins TRBV2 and TRBJ1-5; TCRdb indicates TRBD1, and absent DNA this call remains unverified. The germline CDR1 and CDR2 sequences are SNHLY and FYNNEI. The CDR3 has 14 residues. The CDR3 is CASSLDSGNQPQHF.

This chain joins TRBV18 and TRBJ2-3; TCRdb returns TRBD1, unconfirmable since there is no DNA. This CDR3 has 12 amino acids. CDR1 is KGHSH and CDR2 is LQKENI in the germline V gene. The CDR3 spells CASSTGSDTQYF.

V usage is TRBV4-2 and J usage is TRBJ2-5. Per the germline V gene, CDR1 is LGHNA and CDR2 is YNFKEQ. CDR3 length: 14 residues. The chain's CDR3 is CASSQSSSEETQYF.

This rearrangement joins TRBV20-1 to TRBJ1-4. In germline, CDR1 is DFQATT, CDR2 SNEGSKA (reference sequence). The length of the CDR3 is 15 residues. CDR3 amino acids: CSARDRRNTNEKLFF.

This rearrangement joins TRBV5-1 to TRBJ2-7. CDR3 size: 17 residues. The germline V gene encodes CDR1 SGHRS and CDR2 YFSETQ. The CDR3 sequence is CASSFTGQISVIYEQYF.

The gene calls are TRBV6-5 and TRBJ2-1. Germline lookup yields CDR1 MNHEY and CDR2 SVGAGI. This CDR3 comprises 15 residues. The CDR3 sequence: CASSYSADHYNEQFF.

The chain joins TRBV5-1 to TRBJ1-1; TCRdb reports TRBD1, a call that lacks DNA to check it against. Germline V gene lookup returns CDR1 SGHRS and CDR2 YFSETQ. CDR3 length equals 14 residues. This CDR3 reads CASSQQGADTEAFF.

This chain links TRBV11-2 with TRBJ2-2; TCRdb designates TRBD1, a call that cannot be tested without DNA. The CDR3 contains 16 residues. CDR1 and CDR2 from the germline V gene are SGHAT and FQNNGV. CDR3 protein: CASSQGGLKNTGELFF.

V gene TRBV5-1 combines with J gene TRBJ2-1. The CDR3 is 14 residues long. CDR1 is SGHRS and CDR2 is YFSETQ in the germline V gene. The chain's CDR3 is CASSLASSYNEQFF. Using reference TRBV5-1 and TRBJ2-1 for the parts outside the CDR3, the full variable domain is KAGVTQTPRYLIKTRGQQVTLSCSPISGHRSVSWYQQTPGQGLQFLFEYFSETQRNKGNFPGRFSGRQFSNSRSEMNVSTLELGDSALYLCASSLASSYNEQFFGPGTRLTVL.

The V gene is TRBV2, the J gene TRBJ2-3; absent DNA, TCRdb's TRBD1 call cannot be checked. Germline CDR1 reads SNHLY; CDR2 reads FYNNEI. The CDR3 consists of 14 residues. CDR3: CASSVYGAGDTQYF.

The rearrangement joins TRBV19 to TRBJ1-2. CDR3 length: 14 residues. Germline CDR1 LNHDA, CDR2 SQIVND (reference sequence). CDR3: CASSPYPRNYGYTF.

CDR3 in amino acids: CASNLDRFYNEQFF. The chain has TRBV12-3 or TRBV12-4 and TRBJ2-1. CDR3 length: 14 amino acids.

The V and J genes are TRBV14 and TRBJ1-6; with no DNA, the TCRdb D assignment of TRBD1 cannot be verified. This CDR3 has 14 residues. Per germline, CDR1 SGHDN and CDR2 FVKESK. The CDR3 sequence: CASSQGREYSPLHF.

The CDR3 region is CSARGGGGVTDTQYF. The chain joins TRBV20-1 to TRBJ2-3; TCRdb picks TRBD2, but there is no DNA to check that call. Germline-derived CDR1 and CDR2 are DFQATT and SNEGSKA (reference sequence). This CDR3 spans 15 amino acids.

This sequence joins TRBV12-3 or TRBV12-4 and TRBJ2-1; TCRdb's D call, TRBD2, is unchecked because there is no DNA. The CDR3 covers 14 residues. CDR3 amino acids: CASTPHLALNEQFF.

J is TRBJ2-3 and V is TRBV6-5; TCRdb indicates TRBD1, and absent DNA this call remains unverified. In germline, CDR1 is MNHEY, CDR2 SVGAGI. There are 14 residues in the CDR3. The CDR3 loop is CASRYPPRGDTQYF.

The chain joins TRBV6-5 to TRBJ1-2; checking the TCRdb D call of TRBD1 is not possible without DNA. The CDR3 is 14 amino acids. Germline V gene data show CDR1 as MNHEY and CDR2 as SVGAGI. The CDR3 loop reads CASSSPGRNYGYTF.